This T cell receptor (beta chain) was identified during a study of cytomegalovirus exposure and HLA in healthy donors. Overall study findings and caveats: With further analysis later on, most CMV-associated TCR beta chains appeared HLA-restricted.

This PCR relied on a set of 60 Vbeta primers and 13 Jbeta primers. Clones were sequenced by immunoSEQ multiplex PCR, and TCRdb holds only the in-frame ones, with some missing. The sample lists about 94,000 clones; 75% to 85% were seen once. The CDR3 length is 13 residues. The germline CDR1 and CDR2 sequences are SEHNR and FQNEAQ (reference sequence). The V gene end was trimmed by 5 bases and the J gene end by 3 bases; junction bases not matched to a gene: 4. About this clone itself: What it binds is not known.

The sequenced sample was PBMCs. The TCR comes from a woman in her thirties or forties in good health and CMV-seronegative. This chain connects TRBV7-9 to TRBJ2-7, with TRBD1 matching 7 bases. CDR3 in amino acids: CASSPRQGYEQYF. DNA of the CDR3: TGTGCCAGCAGCCCCAGACAGGGCTACGAGCAGTACTTC.